This passage covers 23 T cell receptor beta chains from one sample sequenced in a study of early T cells in non-severe SARS-CoV-2 infection. MiXCR was run by TCRdb on the 5' RACE reads, yielding one entry per CDR3 protein. This table has more than 60,000 distinct CDR3 sequences, around 12% appearing once. The sequenced sample was whole blood, obtained at baseline. Every receptor here comes from an adult who was a healthcare worker with PCR-confirmed SARS-CoV-2 infection or an uninfected control (not recorded which). The donor label of this sample is uncertain.

In this sample, this clonotype turned up many times. The gene calls are TRBV19 and TRBJ2-5; 9 bases match TRBD2. The length of the CDR3 is 15 residues. Germline V gene sequence: CDR1 LNHDA, CDR2 SQIVND (reference sequence). V lost 5 bases, J lost 5 bases, and 9 bases stayed unmatched. CDR3 in amino acids: CASSDVAGGLETQYF. CDR3 bases: TGTGCCAGTAGTGATGTCGCGGGGGGGCTGGAGACCCAGTACTTC.

This clonotype was seen a few times. V usage is TRBV3-1 and J usage is TRBJ2-2; 7 nucleotides match TRBD2. The CDR3 loop spans 16 amino acids. The germline CDR1 and CDR2 sequences are LGHDT and YNNKEL (reference sequence). Trimming removed 2 bases from V and 6 bases from J; junction bases left unmatched: 9. The CDR3 region is CASSQPTGGSPGELFF. The CDR3 coding sequence is TGTGCCAGCAGCCAACCAACGGGGGGAAGCCCCGGGGAGCTGTTTTTT.

The CDR3: CAPRGQKDGYTF. The CDR3 DNA follows: TGTGCCCCCCGGGGACAGAAGGATGGCTACACCTTC. The rearrangement links TRBV24-1 to TRBJ1-2; 7 bases agree with TRBD1. The CDR3 sequence is 12 residues long. Germline trimming cut 12 bases from V and 6 bases from J; bases unmatched to any gene: 9. CDR1 KGHDR and CDR2 SFDVKD come from the germline V gene.

This chain joins TRBV12-5 and TRBJ2-2, with 8 bases identical to TRBD2. The J segment lost 2 bases and the V segment lost 4 bases, leaving 3 bases of the junction unmatched. Germline V gives CDR1 LGHNT, CDR2 FRNRAP. The CDR3 runs to 15 residues. CDR3 bases: TGTGCTAGTGGTTACAGCGGGGGCAACACCGGGGAGCTGTTTTTT. It yields the protein CASGYSGGNTGELFF.

This sequence joins TRBV19 and TRBJ2-1, with 11 bases matching TRBD2. There are 17 residues in the CDR3. The germline gives CDR1 LNHDA, CDR2 SQIVND (reference sequence). After removal of 3 bases from V and 6 bases from J, the junction contained 10 bases not matched to a gene. CDR3 in DNA: TGTGCCAGTAGTATTATCCTTGTTAGCGGGGGGGCCAATGAGCAGTTCTTC. Encoded protein: CASSIILVSGGANEQFF.

The chain is built from TRBV29-1 and TRBJ1-1, with 7 bases that match TRBD1. The CDR3 covers 13 residues. J gave up 1 base and V 4 bases, and 3 bases lay outside the gene matches. CDR1 SQVTM and CDR2 ANQGSEA come from the germline V gene. The CDR3 loop is CSVVGTENTEAFF. CDR3 bases: TGCAGCGTTGTAGGGACAGAGAACACTGAAGCTTTCTTT.

The chain joins TRBV20-1 to TRBJ1-1; no clear D gene. CDR3 length: 15 residues. V lost 0 bases and J 1 base, leaving 12 bases between the germline ends. Germline-derived CDR1 and CDR2 are DFQATT and SNEGSKA (reference sequence). The CDR3 is CSARDLGYANTEAFF. The DNA of the CDR3 is TGCAGTGCTAGAGATCTGGGGTACGCGAACACTGAAGCTTTCTTT.

Regarding this clonotype: This clone may be a read error of a much larger clone one base away. This rearrangement joins TRBV20-1 to TRBJ2-1; 9 bases fit TRBD2. CDR1 DFQATT and CDR2 SNEGSKA come from the germline V gene (reference sequence). This CDR3 spans 12 amino acids. Here the CDR3 reads CRVSGGHNEQFF. CDR3 DNA sequence: TGCAGGGTTAGCGGGGGCCACAATGAGCAGTTCTTC.

This clonotype was seen only a few times. The chain carries TRBV4-1 and TRBJ2-1, with D perhaps matching TRBD2 (5 bases). Per germline, CDR1 MGHRA and CDR2 YSYEKL. The V gene lost 4 bases and the J gene lost 3 bases, with 16 bases spanning the gap. The CDR3 loop spans 16 amino acids. The CDR3 nucleotides are TGCGCCAGCAGCCGCCAAAGGCTAGCCATCTACAATGAGCAGTTCTTC. Translation gives CASSRQRLAIYNEQFF.

The chain joins TRBV9 to TRBJ2-1; tentative D call: TRBD2 (6 bases). Germline CDR1 and CDR2: SGDLS and YYNGEE. The CDR3 consists of 13 residues. Trimming shortened V by 6 bases and J by 9 bases, and 16 bases separated the two germline ends. CDR3 amino acids: CASTPHGGSEQFF. CDR3 sequence (DNA): TGTGCCAGCACCCCACATGGGGGGAGTGAGCAGTTCTTC.

The genes are TRBV5-1 and TRBJ1-5; tentatively, D is TRBD1 (6 bases). Trimming took off 5 bases at V and 11 bases at J, with 17 bases between the two ends. The CDR3 covers 13 residues. Germline V gene data show CDR1 as SGHRS and CDR2 as YFSETQ. The CDR3 nucleotides are TGCGCCAGCAGGGAGACCGAGAGGGGGGCCCAGCATTTT. Translated, it gives CASRETERGAQHF. The full variable domain, rest sourced from reference TRBV5-1 and TRBJ1-5, is KAGVTQTPRYLIKTRGQQVTLSCSPISGHRSVSWYQQTPGQGLQFLFEYFSETQRNKGNFPGRFSGRQFSNSRSEMNVSTLELGDSALYLCASRETERGAQHFGDGTRLSIL.

This clonotype was recorded a few times. The chain links TRBV27 to TRBJ1-1; D is perhaps TRBD1 (6 bases). The CDR3 extends over 16 amino acids. Trimming cost V 5 bases and J 4 bases, with 20 bases left between them. CDR1 and CDR2 from the germline V gene are MNHEY and SMNVEV (reference sequence). The CDR3 bases are TGTGCCAGCAGTATCGGACAGCTAACGGAGGGCACTGAAGCTTTCTTT. Translation gives CASSIGQLTEGTEAFF.

This rearrangement joins TRBV28 to TRBJ1-1; the D gene is possibly TRBD1 (5 bases). CDR3 length equals 11 residues. CDR1 MDHEN and CDR2 SYDVKM come from the germline V gene. V shed 9 bases and J shed 11 bases, with 16 bases lying between them. The CDR3 sequence is CASLAGLRAFF. The DNA of the CDR3 is TGTGCCAGTTTAGCAGGGTTGCGGGCTTTCTTT.

This chain connects TRBV6-2 or TRBV6-3 to TRBJ2-5; D ambiguous. The CDR3 has 18 amino acids. Between the trimmed V and J ends, which lost 2 bases and 5 bases, there was a span of 24 bases. Germline assignment: CDR1 MNHEY and CDR2 SVGEGT. Here the CDR3 DNA reads TGTGCCAGCAGTTACGTGGTTGCAGCCCCCCAAGCCCGGGAGACCCAGTACTTC. Translated, it gives CASSYVVAAPQARETQYF.

In this sample, this clonotype turned up many times. The CDR3 is CASSFGTAHYGYTF. The CDR3 DNA sequence: TGTGCCAGCAGTTTTGGAACAGCTCACTATGGCTACACCTTC. The V gene is TRBV12-3 or TRBV12-4, the J gene TRBJ1-2; D gene unclear. This CDR3 is 14 amino acids long. Trimming took 3 bases from V and 3 from J, leaving 11 bases between them.

The V gene is TRBV18, the J gene TRBJ1-6, with D unresolved. Trimming pared 5 bases from V and 7 bases from J, leaving 18 bases between. Per germline, CDR1 KGHSH and CDR2 LQKENI. The CDR3 has 16 amino acids. The CDR3 is CASSSTPWVGNSPLHF. The CDR3 DNA is TGTGCCAGCTCATCGACGCCATGGGTAGGGAATTCACCCCTCCACTTT.

This clonotype was picked up one time. The chain joins TRBV7-2 to TRBJ2-3, with D uncertain. V lost 2 bases to trimming and J lost 2 bases, with 8 bases between them. Germline values: CDR1 SGHTA, CDR2 FQGNSA. This CDR3 has 14 amino acids. CDR3 loop: CASSLRLTTDTQYF. CDR3 sequence (DNA): TGTGCCAGCAGCTTAAGGTTGACCACAGATACGCAGTATTTT. Full variable domain (rest looked up from reference TRBV7-2 and TRBJ2-3): GAGVSQSPSNKVTEKGKDVELRCDPISGHTALYWYRQSLGQGLEFLIYFQGNSAPDKSGLPSDRFSAERTGGSVSTLTIQRTQQEDSAVYLCASSLRLTTDTQYFGPGTRLTVL.

This clonotype was seen at least ten times. The chain combines TRBV20-1 with TRBJ2-2; D is unclear. Germline-derived CDR1 and CDR2 are DFQATT and SNEGSKA (reference sequence). This CDR3 region has 13 residues. Trimming took 6 bases from V and 3 from J, leaving 11 bases between them. The CDR3 reads CSAPDGYTGELFF. Written as DNA, the CDR3 is TGCAGTGCACCGGACGGCTACACCGGGGAGCTGTTTTTT.

In this sample, this clonotype turned up a few times. This chain connects TRBV19 to TRBJ1-2; weak D call: TRBD1 (5 bases). V was trimmed by 7 bases and J by 5 bases, leaving 17 bases between them. Germline CDR1 LNHDA, CDR2 SQIVND (reference sequence). The CDR3 runs 14 residues. DNA of the CDR3: TGTGCCAGTACCCCGCCGGGCCCAGGGTATGGCTACACCTTC. It specifies CASTPPGPGYGYTF.

A note on this clonotype: A read error may account for a junction end that differs from germline. The chain combines TRBV11-2 with TRBJ2-1, with D possibly being TRBD2 (5 bases). The CDR3 length is 18 residues. Germline V gene data show CDR1 as SGHAT and CDR2 as FQNNGV. This CDR3 is CVSSKLVALQSSYNEQFF. CDR3 nucleotides: TGTGTCAGCAGCAAACTAGTTGCCTTACAGAGCTCCTACAATGAGCAGTTCTTC.

This clonotype was recorded many times. V gene TRBV5-5 combines with J gene TRBJ2-1; D is undetermined. CDR1 SGHKS and CDR2 YYEKEE come from the germline V gene (reference sequence). The ends were cut back, 1 base at V and 8 bases at J, with 7 bases in the middle. This CDR3 region has 12 residues. The chain's CDR3 is CASSLYSDEQFF. The CDR3 coding sequence is TGTGCCAGCAGCTTGTATTCGGATGAGCAGTTCTTC.

This clonotype occurred a few times. V gene TRBV7-2 combines with J gene TRBJ2-7; 8 nucleotides agree with TRBD1. This CDR3 contains 17 residues. The V gene's germline CDR1 is SGHTA and CDR2 FQGNSA. The V segment lost 2 bases and the J segment 9 bases; nucleotides outside the gene matches: 18. The chain's CDR3 is CASSLFIGQGSVGGQYV. CDR3 DNA sequence: TGTGCCAGCAGCTTATTTATAGGACAGGGCTCCGTTGGTGGGCAGTACGTC.

This clonotype occurred a few times. The V call is TRBV7-3, the J call TRBJ2-1, with D perhaps assigned TRBD1 or TRBD2 (5 bases each). CDR3 length: 14 residues. Trimming left V 0 bases short and J 9 bases short, with 12 bases between. Looked up from germline, CDR1 is SGHTA and CDR2 is FQGTGA. The CDR3 DNA is TGTGCCAGCAGCTTAACGGTCCCTGGGGGTGAGCAGTTCTTC. Protein sequence: CASSLTVPGGEQFF.